These T cell receptor beta chains were read from a single sample in a study of OX40 agonist ivuxolimab in advanced cancers. TCRdb's table, derived via immunoSEQ multiplex PCR, lists solely in-frame clones and lacks some. This table holds 57,000 or so clones, roughly 85% found once. The sample was CD4+ or CD8+ T cells sorted from blood, taken in a trial of the OX40 agonist ivuxolimab. The receptors derive from an adult with an advanced solid tumor such as melanoma, head and neck, liver or kidney cancer. The CDR3 runs from the conserved cysteine through the conserved F or W. Fields, in order: J gene, D gene, V gene, clone size, CDR3 length, CDR3 protein, CDR3 DNA. The D gene is left open where the match is weak. Expanded clones are given a class, and other clones once, few, many or no size at all.

TRBJ2-2,TRBD2,TRBV19,.,15,CASSIAGGITGELFF,TGTGCCAGTAGTATAGCGGGGGGTATCACCGGGGAGCTGTTTTTT
TRBJ2-5,.,TRBV5-1,.,14,CASSLGGFQETQYF,TGCGCCAGCAGCTTGGGGGGGTTCCAAGAGACCCAGTACTTC
TRBJ2-5,TRBD1,TRBV28,once,14,CASSLYRGQETQYF,TGTGCCAGCAGTTTATACAGGGGGCAAGAGACCCAGTACTTC
TRBJ1-4,.,TRBV19,.,13,CASATGYDEKLFF,TGTGCCAGTGCGACAGGCTATGATGAAAAACTGTTTTTT
TRBJ1-2,.,TRBV6-1,.,12,CASTRAGGGYTF,TGTGCCAGCACCCGAGCCGGGGGTGGCTACACCTTC
TRBJ2-7,TRBD2,TRBV5-5,.,16,CASSLVWSGSSVEQYF,TGTGCCAGCAGCTTGGTTTGGAGCGGGAGTTCGGTCGAGCAGTACTTC
TRBJ1-4,.,TRBV27,.,15,CASSTSDSLDEKLFF,TGTGCCAGCAGTACCTCGGACAGTTTAGATGAAAAACTGTTTTTT
TRBJ2-5,TRBD1,TRBV4-2,.,15,CASSSARGRQETQYF,TGTGCCAGCAGTTCCGCCAGGGGGCGGCAAGAGACCCAGTACTTC
TRBJ2-5,.,TRBV25-1,.,12,CASRGLGRTQYF,TGTGCCAGCAGGGGCCTTGGTCGGACCCAGTACTTC
TRBJ2-7,TRBD1,TRBV7-8,.,15,CASSLRTGSSYEQYF,TGTGCCAGCAGCTTACGGACAGGGAGCTCCTACGAGCAGTACTTC
TRBJ1-3,.,TRBV5-8,once,14,CASSRTPGGDTIYF,TGTGCCAGCAGCCGTACTCCGGGAGGGGACACCATATATTTT
TRBJ2-1,.,TRBV21-1,.,16,CASSAPDVLGNHEQFF,TGTGCCAGCAGCGCACCAGACGTGCTCGGGAATCATGAGCAGTTCTTC
TRBJ2-4,.,TRBV5-1,.,13,CASSDGPGDIQYF,TGCGCCAGCAGTGACGGACCGGGAGACATTCAGTACTTC
TRBJ1-5,TRBD1,TRBV28,.,17,CASTPSRDRGLSQPQHF,TGTGCCAGCACCCCGTCCCGGGACAGGGGATTAAGCCAGCCCCAGCATTTT
TRBJ1-4,.,TRBV30,.,11,CAWGQNEKLFF,TGTGCCTGGGGTCAGAATGAAAAACTGTTTTTT
TRBJ2-7,TRBD2,TRBV7-6,.,15,CASSLTLAGTGEQYF,TGTGCCAGCAGCTTAACCTTAGCGGGGACGGGCGAGCAGTACTTC
TRBJ2-7,TRBD1,TRBV10-3,.,15,CAIRTDRVAYHEQYF,TGTGCCATCAGGACTGACAGGGTAGCCTACCACGAGCAGTACTTC
TRBJ2-4,.,TRBV28,.,14,CASSLGDIKNIQYF,TGTGCCAGCAGTTTAGGGGACATAAAAAACATTCAGTACTTC
TRBJ2-1,TRBD2,TRBV27,.,14,CASSSGLPPAEQFF,TGTGCCAGCAGTTCGGGACTACCCCCGGCCGAGCAGTTCTTC
TRBJ2-5,.,TRBV14,.,15,CASSQVLWPQETQYF,TGTGCCAGCAGCCAAGTGCTCTGGCCCCAAGAGACCCAGTACTTC
TRBJ1-1,.,TRBV27,.,14,CASSLKGGAVEAFF,TGTGCCAGCAGTTTAAAGGGGGGCGCGGTTGAAGCTTTCTTT
TRBJ2-7,.,TRBV5-4,.,14,CASSLAGPSYEQYF,TGTGCCAGCAGCTTGGCAGGACCGTCCTACGAGCAGTACTTC
TRBJ2-7,TRBD2,TRBV7-3,.,15,CASSSAGGSSYEQYF,TGTGCCAGCAGCTCGGCGGGAGGTTCCTCCTACGAGCAGTACTTC
TRBJ2-1,.,TRBV5-4,.,16,CASSPGGTTIHNEQFF,TGTGCCAGCAGCCCCGGAGGTACTACGATCCACAATGAGCAGTTCTTC
TRBJ2-5,.,TRBV7-6,.,15,CASSLALWGQETQYF,TGTGCCAGCAGCTTAGCGCTTTGGGGCCAAGAGACCCAGTACTTC
TRBJ1-4,.,TRBV18,.,16,CASSPNPSNVNEKLFF,TGTGCCAGCTCACCGAACCCCTCCAACGTCAATGAAAAACTGTTTTTT
TRBJ1-6,.,TRBV28,.,13,CASRGVYPRPLHF,TGTGCCAGCAGAGGAGTCTATCCACGGCCCCTCCACTTT
TRBJ2-7,.,TRBV28,.,14,CASTPGGGNYEQYF,TGTGCCAGCACCCCAGGTGGCGGGAATTACGAGCAGTACTTC
TRBJ2-7,.,TRBV7-8,.,12,CASSRSSYEQYF,TGTGCCAGCAGCCGATCTTCCTACGAGCAGTACTTC
TRBJ2-7,.,TRBV12-5,.,14,CASGLDDRGGEQYF,TGTGCTAGTGGTTTGGACGATAGGGGCGGGGAGCAGTACTTC
TRBJ1-4,TRBD1,TRBV11-2,few,14,CASSLGTGHEKLFF,TGTGCCAGCAGCTTAGGGACAGGGCATGAAAAACTGTTTTTT
TRBJ2-5,TRBD1,TRBV6-1,.,14,CASSPESRGETQYF,TGTGCCAGCAGCCCGGAGAGCAGGGGGGAGACCCAGTACTTC
TRBJ2-5,.,TRBV7-9,once,14,CAALSRVPGETQYF,TGTGCCGCTCTTTCCCGGGTCCCGGGAGAGACCCAGTACTTC
TRBJ2-7,.,TRBV7-2,.,17,CASSLARERGNSYEQYF,TGTGCCAGCAGCTTAGCGCGCGAGCGCGGAAACTCCTACGAGCAGTACTTC
TRBJ1-1,TRBD1,TRBV11-2,.,16,CASRLPQGQGTTEAFF,TGTGCCAGCAGACTCCCTCAAGGACAGGGGACCACTGAAGCTTTCTTT
TRBJ1-1,TRBD1,TRBV25-1,.,14,CASSETGGRTEAFF,TGTGCCAGCAGTGAGACAGGGGGGCGAACTGAAGCTTTCTTT
TRBJ2-7,TRBD1,TRBV5-1,once,16,CASSVYGQGSSYEQYF,TGCGCCAGCAGCGTCTACGGACAGGGGAGCTCCTACGAGCAGTACTTC
TRBJ2-5,.,TRBV15,.,15,CATSLRYSVQETQYF,TGTGCCACCAGCCTGCGATACAGCGTTCAAGAGACCCAGTACTTC
TRBJ1-5,.,TRBV12-5,.,15,CASGSDIDSNQPQHF,TGTGCTAGTGGCTCGGACATCGATAGCAATCAGCCCCAGCATTTT
TRBJ1-1,TRBD1,TRBV6-1,few,15,CASSVGTGGWAEAFF,TGTGCCAGCAGTGTTGGGACAGGGGGCTGGGCTGAAGCTTTCTTT
TRBJ2-2,TRBD1,TRBV29-1,.,15,CSVVYPGQGAGELFF,TGCAGCGTTGTGTATCCGGGACAGGGGGCCGGGGAGCTGTTTTTT
TRBJ2-3,.,TRBV21-1,.,17,CASSKGGASGRSDTQYF,TGTGCCAGCAGCAAAGGAGGAGCTAGCGGGAGATCAGATACGCAGTATTTT
TRBJ2-2,.,TRBV4-3,.,15,CASSQGLLNTGELFF,TGCGCCAGCAGCCAAGGATTGTTGAACACCGGGGAGCTGTTTTTT
TRBJ2-3,.,TRBV16,.,16,CASSRQRFFSTDTQYF,TGTGCCAGCAGCCGACAGCGGTTTTTTAGCACAGATACGCAGTATTTT
TRBJ2-5,.,TRBV7-2,.,12,CASSGNLKTQYF,TGTGCCAGCAGCGGTAACTTGAAGACCCAGTACTTC
TRBJ2-6,TRBD1,TRBV5-1,.,20,CASSLRRVGGNPSGANVLTF,TGCGCCAGCAGCTTGCGCCGCGTAGGGGGCAACCCCTCTGGGGCCAACGTCCTGACTTTC
TRBJ2-7,.,TRBV7-3,.,13,CASSLTGSGEQYF,TGTGCCAGCAGCTTAACGGGTAGCGGTGAGCAGTACTTC
TRBJ1-2,.,TRBV5-4,.,13,CASSYGRNYGYTF,TGTGCCAGCAGCTACGGACGGAACTATGGCTACACCTTC
TRBJ1-5,TRBD1,TRBV7-9,.,13,CASQTGGNQPQHF,TGTGCCAGCCAAACAGGGGGCAACCAGCCCCAGCATTTT
TRBJ2-7,.,TRBV13,.,16,CASSLGSPGVTYEQYF,TGTGCCAGCAGCTTAGGTTCCCCAGGGGTAACCTACGAGCAGTACTTC
TRBJ2-7,.,TRBV7-9,few,16,CASSSGPYRHSYEQYF,TGTGCCAGCAGCTCCGGGCCCTACCGCCACTCCTACGAGCAGTACTTC
TRBJ2-5,.,TRBV5-1,.,13,CASSLQGQETQYF,TGCGCCAGCAGCCTACAGGGACAAGAGACCCAGTACTTC
TRBJ2-5,TRBD2,TRBV5-4,.,15,CASSLVGLAQETQYF,TGTGCCAGCAGCTTGGTTGGACTAGCCCAAGAGACCCAGTACTTC
TRBJ2-3,.,TRBV14,.,12,CASSYDWDTQYF,TGTGCCAGCAGTTACGACTGGGATACGCAGTATTTT
TRBJ2-5,.,TRBV5-6,.,14,CASSLGPRDETQYF,TGTGCCAGCAGCTTGGGGCCCCGGGACGAGACCCAGTACTTC
TRBJ2-2,.,TRBV28,.,16,CASSLGGEIRTGELFF,TGTGCCAGCAGTTTAGGTGGCGAAATTCGTACCGGGGAGCTGTTTTTT
TRBJ2-2,.,TRBV19,.,14,CASSAGGMSGELFF,TGTGCCAGTAGTGCGGGCGGGATGTCCGGGGAGCTGTTTTTT